What follows is one TCR beta chain and its context. Its specificity is unknown. Use of 60 Vbeta and 13 Jbeta primers characterized the PCR. TCRdb's copy holds only in-frame clones and misses some; the assay was immunoSEQ multiplex PCR. The sample carries about 180,000 clones, 65% to 85% recorded once. This CDR3 contains 17 residues. Trimming at V came to 2 bases and at J to 0 bases, leaving 6 bases not matched to a gene. Looked up from germline, CDR1 is SGHTS and CDR2 is YDEGEE. The entry originates in a study of cytomegalovirus exposure and HLA in healthy donors. Study outcomes and limitations: Among the sequence variants, a highly shared cluster was likely an artifact of sequencing. Most TCR beta V segments were productive about 87% or about 30% of the time in an earlier analysis. Being indistinguishable, some V segments were excluded, TRBV6-2 and TRBV6-3 among them. TCR beta sequences numbering some 17,000 were associated with HLA alleles at 0.05 false discovery rate in a later analysis.

This TCR came from a girl aged 10 to 17 in good health and CMV-seropositive. The sequencing sample was made of PBMCs. This chain links TRBV5-8 with TRBJ1-5, with 9 bases matching TRBD1. As DNA, the CDR3 is TGTGCCAGCAGCTTCGGGACAGGGAGACTTAGCAATCAGCCCCAGCATTTT. Its protein is CASSFGTGRLSNQPQHF.